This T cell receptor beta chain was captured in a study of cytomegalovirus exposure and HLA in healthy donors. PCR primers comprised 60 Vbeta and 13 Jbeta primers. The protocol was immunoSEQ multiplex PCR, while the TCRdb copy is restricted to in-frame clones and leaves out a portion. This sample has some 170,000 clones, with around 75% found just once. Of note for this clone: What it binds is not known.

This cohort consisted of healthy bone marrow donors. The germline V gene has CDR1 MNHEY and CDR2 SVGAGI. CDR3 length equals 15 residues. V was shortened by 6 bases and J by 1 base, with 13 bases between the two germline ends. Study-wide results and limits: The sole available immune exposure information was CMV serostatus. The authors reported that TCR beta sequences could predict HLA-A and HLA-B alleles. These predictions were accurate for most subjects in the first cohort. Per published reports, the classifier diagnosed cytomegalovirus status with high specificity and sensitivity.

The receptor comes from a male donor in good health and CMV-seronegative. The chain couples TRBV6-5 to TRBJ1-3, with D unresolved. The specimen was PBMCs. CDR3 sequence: CASSPAAGSGNTIYF. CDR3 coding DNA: TGTGCCAGCAGCCCCGCGGCGGGTTCTGGAAACACCATATATTTT.